Listed below are T cell receptor beta chains from one sample, sequenced in a study of PD-1 blockade in classical Hodgkin lymphoma. Only in-frame clones appear in the TCRdb table, and some are missing; sequencing was by immunoSEQ multiplex PCR. The data show some 58,000 clones, around nine tenths seen once. Sequenced material: peripheral blood mononuclear cells (PBMCs), taken before the fourth cycle of nivolumab. The receptors here all came from a human donor with classical Hodgkin lymphoma. Both conserved end residues are part of each CDR3. A D gene is named only where the DNA matches it firmly. Clone size is shown for a subset of rows, as once, few, many or a class of expanded clone.

.	TRBV6-5	TRBJ2-3	.	CASSYFGIASTDTQYF	TGTGCCAGCAGTTACTTCGGCATAGCTAGCACAGATACGCAGTATTTT
few	TRBV10-3	TRBJ2-7	.	CAISGTENYEQYF	TGTGCCATCAGTGGGACAGAGAACTACGAGCAGTACTTC
.	TRBV28	TRBJ2-7	.	CASSFMAEAYEQYF	TGTGCCAGCAGTTTTATGGCAGAAGCCTACGAGCAGTACTTC
.	TRBV5-1	TRBJ2-5	TRBD2	CASSPGGGGSQETQYF	TGCGCCAGCAGCCCGGGTGGCGGGGGGTCACAAGAGACCCAGTACTTC
.	TRBV5-4	TRBJ2-7	.	CASSSVSGVPYEQYF	TGTGCCAGCAGCTCCGTATCCGGGGTCCCCTACGAGCAGTACTTC
once	TRBV6-6	TRBJ2-2	.	CASVRGGTNTGELFF	TGTGCCAGCGTAAGGGGCGGAACGAACACCGGGGAGCTGTTTTTT
.	TRBV11-2	TRBJ2-3	.	CASSFSPQGSQYF	TGTGCCAGCAGCTTTAGCCCCCAGGGGTCGCAGTATTTT
.	TRBV19	TRBJ1-1	TRBD1	CASSVSEGAHTEAFF	TGTGCCAGTAGTGTCAGCGAGGGGGCTCACACTGAAGCTTTCTTT
.	TRBV5-5	TRBJ2-2	.	CASSLVEWVKGRTGELFF	TGTGCCAGCAGCTTGGTTGAGTGGGTCAAGGGGCGGACCGGGGAGCTGTTTTTT
.	TRBV6-4	TRBJ1-1	.	CASQLDRQNTEAFF	TGTGCCAGTCAGCTAGACCGCCAAAACACTGAAGCTTTCTTT
once	TRBV4-1	TRBJ2-3	TRBD2	CASSHNTSGDDTQYF	TGCGCCAGCAGCCATAACACTAGCGGGGACGATACGCAGTATTTT
.	TRBV9	TRBJ2-1	.	CASSVWAELWYNEQFF	TGTGCCAGCAGCGTTTGGGCGGAGCTATGGTACAATGAGCAGTTCTTC
.	TRBV7-9	TRBJ1-3	.	CASSPGGDTIYF	TGTGCCAGCAGCCCGGGGGGGGACACCATATATTTT
.	TRBV6-4	TRBJ2-2	.	CASSDNTGELFF	TGTGCCAGCAGTGACAACACCGGGGAGCTGTTTTTT
.	TRBV7-2	TRBJ2-7	.	CASRPEGDYEQYF	TGTGCCAGCAGGCCGGAGGGAGACTACGAGCAGTACTTC
.	TRBV6-1	TRBJ1-3	TRBD1	CASSAFNARTGVEDTIYF	TGTGCCAGCAGTGCCTTCAACGCCCGGACAGGGGTCGAAGACACCATATATTTT
.	TRBV6-1	TRBJ2-2	.	CANGDRSNTGELFF	TGTGCCAACGGAGACAGGTCGAACACCGGGGAGCTGTTTTTT
once	TRBV28	TRBJ2-3	TRBD2	CASTGASGSPDTQYF	TGTGCCAGCACCGGGGCTAGCGGGAGCCCAGATACGCAGTATTTT
.	TRBV14	TRBJ1-2	.	CASSQAVGPYGYTF	TGTGCCAGCAGCCAAGCCGTAGGCCCCTATGGCTACACCTTC
.	TRBV5-1	TRBJ2-7	.	CASSLGHTSSYEQYF	TGCGCCAGCAGCTTGGGGCACACGAGCTCCTACGAGCAGTACTTC
.	TRBV9	TRBJ2-3	TRBD2	CASSVAPSGRTDTQYF	TGTGCCAGCAGCGTAGCCCCTAGCGGGAGGACAGATACGCAGTATTTT
.	TRBV19	TRBJ2-7	TRBD1	CASRQVGQGNSEQYF	TGTGCCAGTAGGCAGGTAGGACAGGGGAACAGCGAGCAGTACTTC
.	TRBV28	TRBJ1-2	TRBD1	CASSPGQGLYGYTF	TGTGCCAGCAGTCCCGGACAGGGCTTATATGGCTACACCTTC
.	TRBV18	TRBJ2-2	TRBD1	CASSPRQGEFGELFF	TGTGCCAGCTCACCACGACAGGGGGAATTCGGGGAGCTGTTTTTT
.	TRBV28	TRBJ2-3	.	CASSSDAPRDTDTQYF	TGTGCCAGCAGTTCGGACGCCCCAAGGGACACAGATACGCAGTATTTT
.	TRBV11-2	TRBJ1-1	TRBD1	CASSLTGDTEAFF	TGTGCCAGCAGCTTAACAGGGGACACTGAAGCTTTCTTT
.	TRBV25-1	TRBJ2-3	.	CASSEYGSTDTQYF	TGTGCCAGCAGTGAATATGGTAGCACAGATACGCAGTATTTT
.	TRBV2	TRBJ2-1	TRBD2	CASSEVAGSYNEQFF	TGTGCCAGCAGTGAAGTAGCGGGGTCATACAATGAGCAGTTCTTC
.	TRBV5-8	TRBJ2-7	.	CASSLRGGEAYEQYF	TGTGCCAGCAGCTTACGGGGAGGAGAGGCCTACGAGCAGTACTTC
.	TRBV5-1	TRBJ1-5	.	CASSLDSALGQPQHF	TGCGCCAGCAGCTTGGACTCGGCGCTGGGGCAGCCCCAGCATTTT
.	TRBV5-1	TRBJ1-4	TRBD1	CASSGRDSGNEKLFF	TGCGCCAGCAGCGGACGGGACAGCGGAAATGAAAAACTGTTTTTT
.	TRBV6-5	TRBJ1-5	.	CASSLKYSNQPQHF	TGTGCCAGCAGTCTAAAATATAGCAATCAGCCCCAGCATTTT
.	TRBV19	TRBJ2-1	TRBD2	CASSMGGSSYNEQFF	TGTGCCAGTAGTATGGGCGGGAGCTCCTACAATGAGCAGTTCTTC
.	TRBV23-1	TRBJ1-4	.	CASSQRVARYKATNEKLFF	TGCGCCAGCAGTCAAAGGGTGGCCAGATACAAAGCAACTAATGAAAAACTGTTTTTT
.	TRBV27	TRBJ2-1	TRBD2	CASRGQGFLRTSGIFSLYNEQFF	TGTGCCAGCAGGGGACAGGGGTTTCTTAGGACTAGCGGGATATTTTCCCTTTACAATGAGCAGTTCTTC
once	TRBV29-1	TRBJ2-3	TRBD1	CGLNQGADTQYF	TGCGGCCTGAACCAGGGGGCAGATACGCAGTATTTT
.	TRBV2	TRBJ2-7	.	CASSFGSGASYEQYF	TGTGCCAGCAGTTTCGGATCAGGGGCGTCCTACGAGCAGTACTTC
.	TRBV19	TRBJ1-4	.	CASGTDDNEKLFF	TGTGCCAGCGGGACCGACGATAATGAAAAACTGTTTTTT
once	TRBV5-6	TRBJ2-7	.	CASSPAGASSYEQYF	TGTGCCAGCAGCCCCGCCGGGGCCTCCTCCTACGAGCAGTACTTC
.	TRBV7-9	TRBJ2-5	.	CASSPGTVRVETQYF	TGTGCCAGCAGCCCCGGCACGGTGAGAGTTGAGACCCAGTACTTC
.	TRBV7-2	TRBJ2-4	.	CASSRGNIQYF	TGTGCCAGCAGCCGGGGAAACATTCAGTACTTC
.	TRBV6-6	TRBJ1-1	.	CASRAGQEAFF	TGTGCCAGCAGGGCAGGGCAAGAAGCTTTCTTT
.	TRBV6-5	TRBJ2-5	.	CASGRGGHFLYF	TGTGCCAGCGGACGCGGAGGCCATTTCTTATACTTC
.	TRBV5-6	TRBJ2-2	.	CASSFANTGELFF	TGTGCCAGCAGCTTCGCGAACACCGGGGAGCTGTTTTTT
.	TRBV4-1	TRBJ2-1	.	CASSQESQSEQFF	TGCGCCAGCAGCCAAGAATCCCAGAGTGAGCAGTTCTTC
.	TRBV28	TRBJ2-1	TRBD1	CASRDRGLSEQFF	TGTGCCAGCAGGGACAGGGGCCTTTCGGAGCAGTTCTTC
.	TRBV5-6	TRBJ1-4	TRBD1	CASSQGVPLASNEKLFF	TGTGCCAGCAGTCAGGGGGTTCCTTTAGCCTCTAATGAAAAACTGTTTTTT
.	TRBV6-1	TRBJ2-1	TRBD2	CASSEGLAGGPYYNEQFF	TGTGCCAGCAGTGAAGGACTAGCGGGAGGGCCCTATTACAATGAGCAGTTCTTC
.	TRBV7-9	TRBJ1-5	.	CASSQPPQPQHF	TGTGCCAGCAGCCAACCCCCTCAGCCCCAGCATTTT
.	TRBV18	TRBJ1-2	.	CASSPQEGQTYGYTF	TGTGCCAGCTCACCACAGGAAGGCCAGACCTATGGCTACACCTTC
.	TRBV30	TRBJ2-1	TRBD2	CAWSVLGEGQSEQFF	TGTGCCTGGAGTGTACTGGGGGAGGGCCAATCTGAGCAGTTCTTC
.	TRBV6-6	TRBJ1-3	.	CASSSLLRNTIYF	TGTGCCAGCAGTTCCTTACTCAGAAACACCATATATTTT
.	TRBV28	TRBJ1-1	.	CATSVPPLNTEAFF	TGTGCCACATCGGTTCCTCCCCTGAACACTGAAGCTTTCTTT